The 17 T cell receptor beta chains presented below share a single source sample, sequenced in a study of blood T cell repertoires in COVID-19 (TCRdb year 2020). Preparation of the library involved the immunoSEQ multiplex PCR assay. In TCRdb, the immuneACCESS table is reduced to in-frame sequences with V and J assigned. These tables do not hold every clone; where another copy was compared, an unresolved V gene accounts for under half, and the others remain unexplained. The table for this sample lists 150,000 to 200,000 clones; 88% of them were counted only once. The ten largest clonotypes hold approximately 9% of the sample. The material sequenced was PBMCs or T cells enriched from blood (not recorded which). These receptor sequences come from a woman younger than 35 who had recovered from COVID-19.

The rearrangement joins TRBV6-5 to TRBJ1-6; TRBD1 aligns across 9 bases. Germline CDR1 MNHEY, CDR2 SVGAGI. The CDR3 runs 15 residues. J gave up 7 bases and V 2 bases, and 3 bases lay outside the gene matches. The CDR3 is CASSYMGQGNSPLHF. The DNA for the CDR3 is TGTGCCAGCAGTTACATGGGACAGGGAAATTCACCCCTCCACTTT.

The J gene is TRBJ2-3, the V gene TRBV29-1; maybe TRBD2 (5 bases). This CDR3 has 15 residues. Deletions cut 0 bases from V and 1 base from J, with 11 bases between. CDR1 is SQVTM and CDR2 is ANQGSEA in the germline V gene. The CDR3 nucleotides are TGCAGCGTTGAAGATACGGGAAGGGGCACAGATACGCAGTATTTT. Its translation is CSVEDTGRGTDTQYF.

The CDR3 here is CAWRSVRNTEAFF. The DNA of the CDR3 is TGTGCCTGGAGGTCCGTCAGGAACACTGAAGCTTTCTTT. This chain connects TRBV30 to TRBJ1-1; unclear D gene. The CDR3 consists of 13 residues. Deletions cut 3 bases from V and 1 base from J, with 9 bases between. Germline V lookup: CDR1 GTSNPN, CDR2 SVGIG (reference sequence).

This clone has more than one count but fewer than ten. The CDR3 coding sequence is TGCGCCAGCAGCCAGACAATCGACAGCTATCACGAGCAGTACTTC. Its protein is CASSQTIDSYHEQYF. V is TRBV4-1 and J is TRBJ2-7; D is perhaps TRBD1 (5 bases). The germline V gene has CDR1 MGHRA and CDR2 YSYEKL. V lost 3 bases, J lost 5 bases, and 17 bases lay in between. The CDR3 has 15 amino acids.

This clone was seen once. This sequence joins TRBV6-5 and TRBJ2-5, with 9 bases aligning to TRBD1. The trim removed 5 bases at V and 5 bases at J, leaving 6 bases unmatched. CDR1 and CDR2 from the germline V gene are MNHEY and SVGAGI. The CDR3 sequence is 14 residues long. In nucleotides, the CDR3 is TGTGCCAGCAGTCAGGACAGGGGTTGGGAGACCCAGTACTTC. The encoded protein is CASSQDRGWETQYF.

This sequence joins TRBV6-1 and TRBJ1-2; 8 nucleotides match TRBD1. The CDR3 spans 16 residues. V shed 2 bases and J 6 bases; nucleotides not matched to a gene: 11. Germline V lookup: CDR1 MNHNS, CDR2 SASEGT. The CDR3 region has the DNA TGTGCCAGCAGTGAAAACGGAGACAGGGGCTGGGATGGCTACACCTTC. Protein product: CASSENGDRGWDGYTF.

CDR3 DNA: TGTGCCAGCAGAACCGGGACATTGTATGGCTACACCTTC. Its protein is CASRTGTLYGYTF. The J gene is TRBJ1-2, the V gene TRBV28; D possibly corresponds to TRBD1 (6 bases). This CDR3 is 13 amino acids long. V lost 6 bases to trimming and J lost 5 bases, with 13 bases between them. Germline CDR1 and CDR2: MDHEN and SYDVKM.

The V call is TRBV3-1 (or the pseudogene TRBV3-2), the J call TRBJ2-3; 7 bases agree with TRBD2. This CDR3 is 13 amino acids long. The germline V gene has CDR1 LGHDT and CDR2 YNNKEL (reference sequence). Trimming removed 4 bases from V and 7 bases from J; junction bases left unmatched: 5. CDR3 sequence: CASSLGLGNTQYF. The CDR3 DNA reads TGTGCCAGCAGCCTTGGACTAGGCAATACGCAGTATTTT.

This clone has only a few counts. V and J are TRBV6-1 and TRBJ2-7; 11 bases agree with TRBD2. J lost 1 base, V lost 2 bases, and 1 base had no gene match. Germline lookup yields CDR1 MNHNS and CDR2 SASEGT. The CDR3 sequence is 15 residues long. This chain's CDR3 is CASSELAGGSYEQYF. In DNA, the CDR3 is TGTGCCAGCAGTGAATTAGCGGGAGGGTCCTACGAGCAGTACTTC.

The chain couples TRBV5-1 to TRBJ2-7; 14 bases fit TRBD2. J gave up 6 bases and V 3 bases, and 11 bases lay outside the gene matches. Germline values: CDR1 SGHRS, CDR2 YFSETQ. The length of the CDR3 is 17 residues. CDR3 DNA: TGCGCCAGCAGCTACGGGACTAGCGGGAGTAAGTGGAGCGAGCAGTACTTC. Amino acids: CASSYGTSGSKWSEQYF.

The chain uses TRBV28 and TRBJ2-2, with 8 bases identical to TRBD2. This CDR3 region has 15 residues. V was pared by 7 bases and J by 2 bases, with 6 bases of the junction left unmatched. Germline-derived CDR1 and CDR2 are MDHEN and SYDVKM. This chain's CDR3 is CASIRLAGNTGELFF. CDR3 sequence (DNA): TGTGCCAGCATTCGATTAGCGGGAAACACCGGGGAGCTGTTTTTT.

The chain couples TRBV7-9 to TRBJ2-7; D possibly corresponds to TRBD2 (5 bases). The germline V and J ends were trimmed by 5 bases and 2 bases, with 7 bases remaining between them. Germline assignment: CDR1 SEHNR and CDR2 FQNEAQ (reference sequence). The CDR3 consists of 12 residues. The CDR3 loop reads CASSPGTYEQYF. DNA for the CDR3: TGTGCCAGCAGCCCCGGGACCTACGAGCAGTACTTC.

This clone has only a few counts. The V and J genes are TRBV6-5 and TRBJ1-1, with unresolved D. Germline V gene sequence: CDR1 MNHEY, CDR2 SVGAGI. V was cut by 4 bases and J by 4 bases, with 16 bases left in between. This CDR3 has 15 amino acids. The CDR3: CASSSIPRVGTEAFF. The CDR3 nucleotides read TGTGCCAGCAGTTCCATCCCCCGGGTGGGCACTGAAGCTTTCTTT.

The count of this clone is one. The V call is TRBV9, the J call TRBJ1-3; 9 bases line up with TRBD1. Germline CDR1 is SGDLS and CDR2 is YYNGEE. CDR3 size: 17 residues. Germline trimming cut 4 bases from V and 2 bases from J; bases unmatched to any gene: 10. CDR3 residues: CASSTGQGMVTGNTIYF. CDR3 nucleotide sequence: TGTGCCAGCAGCACGGGACAGGGAATGGTTACTGGAAACACCATATATTTT.

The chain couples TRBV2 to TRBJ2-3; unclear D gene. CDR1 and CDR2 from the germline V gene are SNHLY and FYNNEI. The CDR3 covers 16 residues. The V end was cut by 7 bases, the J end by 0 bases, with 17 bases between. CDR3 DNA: TGTGCCAGCATAGAACTTCCGAGCGTTAGCACAGATACGCAGTATTTT. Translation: CASIELPSVSTDTQYF.

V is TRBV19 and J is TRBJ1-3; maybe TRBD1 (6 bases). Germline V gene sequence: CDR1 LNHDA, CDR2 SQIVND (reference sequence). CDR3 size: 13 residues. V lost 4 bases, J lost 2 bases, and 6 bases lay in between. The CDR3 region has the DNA TGTGCCAGTAGTAACAGGGCTGGAAACACCATATATTTT. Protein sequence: CASSNRAGNTIYF. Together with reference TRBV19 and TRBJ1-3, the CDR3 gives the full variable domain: DGGITQSPKYLFRKEGQNVTLSCEQNLNHDAMYWYRQDPGQGLRLIYYSQIVNDFQKGDIAEGYSVSREKKESFPLTVTSAQKNPTAFYLCASSNRAGNTIYFGEGSWLTVV.

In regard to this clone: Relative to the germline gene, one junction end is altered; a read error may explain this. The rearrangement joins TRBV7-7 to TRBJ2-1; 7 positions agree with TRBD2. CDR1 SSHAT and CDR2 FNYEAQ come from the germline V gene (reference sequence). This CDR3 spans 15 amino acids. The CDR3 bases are TGTGCTAGCAGCTTAGTTGTGGGGGGGATCGATGAGCAGTTCTTC. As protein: CASSLVVGGIDEQFF.